Included here is one TCR beta chain sequence, with context. Its antigen is still unknown. J was trimmed by 8 bases and V by 5 bases; bases with no gene match: 10. The CDR3 extends over 15 amino acids. Per germline, CDR1 MNHEY and CDR2 SVGEGT. Repertoires were generated with immunoSEQ multiplex PCR, while TCRdb's copy carries only in-frame clones and drops some. Of 42,000 or so clones in the sample, approximately 72% were seen once. At the end of over 8 days of culture, CD4+ T cells were isolated. Each person got two doses of an mRNA SARS-CoV-2 vaccine, BNT162b2 or mRNA-1273. Vaccine recipients had no previous SARS-CoV-2 infection; their nucleocapsid antibodies were negative. Cells had half their medium changed to IL-2 medium on days 3 and 7. This specimen comes from a study of vaccination effects on CD4 cells after COVID-19. Study-level findings and limits: Whether induced by infection or by vaccine, clones showed marked clonal contraction late after vaccination.

The V gene is TRBV6-2 or TRBV6-3, the J gene TRBJ2-1, with 9 bases aligning to TRBD2. Here the sequenced sample was CD4+ T cells from PBMCs cultured without peptide, taken after COVID-19 vaccination. The clonotype originates from a human donor who received a COVID-19 vaccine. The CDR3 sequence: CASSISGGFNYEQFF. Written as DNA, the CDR3 is TGTGCCAGCAGTATTAGCGGGGGTTTTAACTATGAGCAGTTCTTC.